A selection of T cell receptor beta chains follows, all from one sample in a study of shared clonotypes between healthy human individuals. Produced via immunoSEQ multiplex PCR; TCRdb's table is partial and in-frame only. The table includes some 1 million clones, roughly 80% detected once. Sequenced input: memory CD4+ T cells sorted from blood. Every receptor here comes from a man between 18 and 29 years old in good health. Each CDR3 is given with its conserved first and last residue. Each record gives: V gene, D gene, J gene, clone size, CDR3 protein, CDR3 DNA. D genes are given only for firm matches. Rows may omit the clone size; those that give it use once, few, many or a size class.

v_gene: TRBV30
d_gene: TRBD1
j_gene: TRBJ1-3
abundance: many
CDR3aa: CAWTGQLGNTIYF
CDR3nt: TGTGCCTGGACGGGACAGCTTGGAAACACCATATATTTT

v_gene: TRBV7-2
d_gene: .
j_gene: TRBJ2-5
abundance: once
CDR3aa: CASSFKLPAQETQYF
CDR3nt: TGTGCCAGCAGCTTTAAACTCCCCGCCCAAGAGACCCAGTACTTC

v_gene: TRBV6-5
d_gene: .
j_gene: TRBJ1-1
abundance: .
CDR3aa: CASSLTANTEAFF
CDR3nt: TGTGCCAGCAGTCTGACTGCGAACACTGAAGCTTTCTTT

v_gene: TRBV5-4
d_gene: TRBD1
j_gene: TRBJ2-2
abundance: .
CDR3aa: CASSSRTGGGSTGELFF
CDR3nt: TGTGCCAGCAGCTCACGGACAGGGGGCGGTTCCACCGGGGAGCTGTTTTTT

v_gene: TRBV10-2
d_gene: TRBD2
j_gene: TRBJ2-3
abundance: .
CDR3aa: CASRGLAGVTDTQYF
CDR3nt: TGCGCCAGCAGGGGACTAGCGGGAGTAACAGATACGCAGTATTTT

v_gene: TRBV10-2
d_gene: .
j_gene: TRBJ1-4
abundance: .
CDR3aa: CASSEFGRDNEKLFF
CDR3nt: TGCGCCAGCAGTGAATTCGGCAGAGATAATGAAAAACTGTTTTTT

v_gene: TRBV5-8
d_gene: TRBD1
j_gene: TRBJ1-2
abundance: .
CDR3aa: CASSLYRGLNGYTF
CDR3nt: TGTGCCAGCAGCTTATACAGGGGGCTGAATGGCTACACCTTC

v_gene: TRBV2
d_gene: .
j_gene: TRBJ2-2
abundance: .
CDR3aa: CASSTRSRVNTGELFF
CDR3nt: TGTGCCAGCAGCACCCGGTCGAGGGTGAACACCGGGGAGCTGTTTTTT

v_gene: TRBV4-1
d_gene: .
j_gene: TRBJ1-3
abundance: .
CDR3aa: CASSQAAGELSGNTIYF
CDR3nt: TGCGCCAGCAGCCAAGCTGCCGGGGAGCTCTCTGGAAACACCATATATTTT

v_gene: TRBV4-1
d_gene: TRBD1
j_gene: TRBJ2-7
abundance: once
CDR3aa: CASSRGGQGAYEQYF
CDR3nt: TGCGCCAGCAGCCGCGGTGGACAGGGGGCCTACGAGCAGTACTTC

v_gene: TRBV21-1
d_gene: .
j_gene: TRBJ2-5
abundance: .
CDR3aa: CASRVQGVGETQYF
CDR3nt: TGTGCCAGCAGAGTACAGGGTGTTGGAGAGACCCAGTACTTC

v_gene: TRBV9
d_gene: TRBD1
j_gene: TRBJ1-1
abundance: many
CDR3aa: CASSVADRGTEAFF
CDR3nt: TGTGCCAGCAGCGTAGCGGACAGGGGGACTGAAGCTTTCTTT

v_gene: TRBV18
d_gene: TRBD1
j_gene: TRBJ2-3
abundance: .
CDR3aa: CASFPGQRPPDTQYF
CDR3nt: TGTGCCAGCTTCCCGGGACAGCGCCCTCCAGATACGCAGTATTTT

v_gene: TRBV27
d_gene: TRBD1
j_gene: TRBJ1-2
abundance: .
CDR3aa: CASTALDRPNGYTF
CDR3nt: TGTGCCAGCACGGCCCTGGACAGGCCGAATGGCTACACCTTC

v_gene: TRBV5-1
d_gene: TRBD1
j_gene: TRBJ2-7
abundance: .
CDR3aa: CASSLGTGGRYEQYF
CDR3nt: TGCGCCAGCAGCTTGGGGACAGGCGGTCGGTACGAGCAGTACTTC

v_gene: TRBV30
d_gene: .
j_gene: TRBJ1-2
abundance: .
CDR3aa: CAWHRFVYGYTF
CDR3nt: TGTGCCTGGCACAGATTTGTCTATGGCTACACCTTC

v_gene: TRBV7-2
d_gene: TRBD1
j_gene: TRBJ2-7
abundance: .
CDR3aa: CASSLGQGMYEQYF
CDR3nt: TGTGCCAGCAGCTTAGGACAGGGAATGTACGAGCAGTACTTC

v_gene: TRBV29-1
d_gene: .
j_gene: TRBJ2-7
abundance: .
CDR3aa: CSVMGAYEQYF
CDR3nt: TGCAGCGTAATGGGGGCCTACGAGCAGTACTTC

v_gene: TRBV9
d_gene: .
j_gene: TRBJ2-5
abundance: .
CDR3aa: CASSVTDQETQYF
CDR3nt: TGTGCCAGCAGCGTAACTGATCAAGAGACCCAGTACTTC

v_gene: TRBV7-2
d_gene: TRBD2
j_gene: TRBJ2-3
abundance: .
CDR3aa: CASSAGVGEDTQYF
CDR3nt: TGTGCCAGCAGCGCGGGAGTGGGGGAAGATACGCAGTATTTT

v_gene: TRBV30
d_gene: .
j_gene: TRBJ2-5
abundance: .
CDR3aa: CAWSAGEQETQYF
CDR3nt: TGTGCCTGGAGTGCGGGAGAACAAGAGACCCAGTACTTC

v_gene: TRBV4-2
d_gene: .
j_gene: TRBJ1-3
abundance: .
CDR3aa: CASSQASTVSGNTIYF
CDR3nt: TGTGCCAGCAGCCAAGCGTCGACGGTCTCTGGAAACACCATATATTTT

v_gene: TRBV18
d_gene: .
j_gene: TRBJ2-2
abundance: .
CDR3aa: CASSPLNTNTGELFF
CDR3nt: TGTGCCAGCTCACCACTGAATACGAACACCGGGGAGCTGTTTTTT

v_gene: TRBV10-3
d_gene: TRBD2
j_gene: TRBJ2-2
abundance: .
CDR3aa: CAISGETSATGELFF
CDR3nt: TGTGCCATCAGTGGTGAGACTAGCGCCACCGGGGAGCTGTTTTTT

v_gene: TRBV27
d_gene: TRBD1
j_gene: TRBJ1-2
abundance: .
CDR3aa: CASSYRTGGYGYTF
CDR3nt: TGTGCCAGCAGTTATCGGACAGGGGGCTATGGCTACACCTTC

v_gene: TRBV7-2
d_gene: .
j_gene: TRBJ2-7
abundance: .
CDR3aa: CASSTTSYEQYF
CDR3nt: TGTGCCAGCAGCACGACCTCCTACGAGCAGTACTTC

v_gene: TRBV7-9
d_gene: .
j_gene: TRBJ2-3
abundance: few
CDR3aa: CASSSPSTDTQYF
CDR3nt: TGTGCCAGCAGCTCCCCAAGCACAGATACGCAGTATTTT

v_gene: TRBV7-9
d_gene: .
j_gene: TRBJ1-3
abundance: .
CDR3aa: CASSLWGRDSGNTIYF
CDR3nt: TGTGCCAGCAGCTTATGGGGACGTGACTCTGGAAACACCATATATTTT

v_gene: TRBV9
d_gene: TRBD2
j_gene: TRBJ2-1
abundance: .
CDR3aa: CASSVGLAVNNEQFF
CDR3nt: TGTGCCAGCAGCGTTGGACTAGCGGTCAACAATGAGCAGTTCTTC

v_gene: TRBV9
d_gene: .
j_gene: TRBJ2-3
abundance: .
CDR3aa: CASSVGPGDTQYF
CDR3nt: TGTGCCAGCAGCGTGGGGCCTGGAGATACGCAGTATTTT

v_gene: TRBV4-2
d_gene: TRBD2
j_gene: TRBJ2-5
abundance: .
CDR3aa: CASSQELAGEETQYF
CDR3nt: TGTGCCAGCAGCCAAGAATTAGCGGGGGAAGAGACCCAGTACTTC

v_gene: TRBV5-1
d_gene: TRBD1
j_gene: TRBJ1-1
abundance: many
CDR3aa: CASTLGTGLLIEAFF
CDR3nt: TGCGCCAGCACCCTCGGGACAGGGCTTCTCATAGAAGCTTTCTTT

v_gene: TRBV4-3
d_gene: .
j_gene: TRBJ2-1
abundance: few
CDR3aa: CASSQGPTTAQFF
CDR3nt: TGCGCCAGCAGCCAGGGGCCCACTACTGCGCAGTTCTTC

v_gene: TRBV4-1
d_gene: TRBD1
j_gene: TRBJ1-4
abundance: .
CDR3aa: CASSQDRGLAEKLFF
CDR3nt: TGCGCCAGCAGCCAGGACAGGGGCCTAGCTGAAAAACTGTTTTTT

v_gene: TRBV6-1
d_gene: .
j_gene: TRBJ2-7
abundance: .
CDR3aa: CATRGLHTEQYF
CDR3nt: TGTGCCACGAGAGGGCTTCATACCGAGCAGTACTTC

v_gene: TRBV6-5
d_gene: .
j_gene: TRBJ2-7
abundance: .
CDR3aa: CASSYSRGPYEQYF
CDR3nt: TGTGCCAGCAGTTACTCACGGGGGCCGTACGAGCAGTACTTC

v_gene: TRBV25-1
d_gene: .
j_gene: TRBJ2-1
abundance: .
CDR3aa: CASSEYSGHLNEQFF
CDR3nt: TGTGCCAGCAGTGAATATTCGGGACACCTCAATGAGCAGTTCTTC

v_gene: TRBV5-1
d_gene: .
j_gene: TRBJ2-7
abundance: .
CDR3aa: CASSTTGSYEQYF
CDR3nt: TGCGCCAGCAGCACTACAGGGTCCTACGAGCAGTACTTC

v_gene: TRBV9
d_gene: .
j_gene: TRBJ2-1
abundance: .
CDR3aa: CASSAQRSLLGSGAGSYNEQFF
CDR3nt: TGTGCCAGCAGCGCGCAGCGTAGTCTCCTTGGGTCGGGCGCTGGGTCTTACAATGAGCAGTTCTTC

v_gene: TRBV6-6
d_gene: .
j_gene: TRBJ1-6
abundance: once
CDR3aa: CASSINSNSPLHF
CDR3nt: TGTGCCAGCAGCATCAATAGCAATTCACCCCTCCACTTT

v_gene: TRBV6-5
d_gene: .
j_gene: TRBJ1-2
abundance: .
CDR3aa: CASSYGAGIYGYTF
CDR3nt: TGTGCCAGCAGTTACGGTGCAGGGATCTATGGCTACACCTTC

v_gene: TRBV12-5
d_gene: .
j_gene: TRBJ1-1
abundance: .
CDR3aa: CASGRDTYTEAFF
CDR3nt: TGTGCTAGTGGTCGGGACACCTACACTGAAGCTTTCTTT

v_gene: TRBV19
d_gene: TRBD1
j_gene: TRBJ1-6
abundance: .
CDR3aa: CASSPQGGNSPLHF
CDR3nt: TGTGCCAGTAGTCCCCAGGGGGGTAATTCACCCCTCCACTTT